This TCR beta chain is from a study of shared clonotypes between healthy human individuals (dated by TCRdb to 2018 to 2020). With regard to the full study: The cohort included three men and two women between 18 and 49 years of age. For each donor, CD4 naive and CD4 memory were each given three plates, CD8 naive was given two plates, and CD8 memory was given one plate. Blood TCR repertoires of about 5 healthy adults were deeply sequenced to estimate repertoire size and the extent of clonotype sharing between individuals. Libraries were prepared and TCR repertoires were sequenced by different laboratories using diverse techniques, in order to increase sequencing depth and limit assay-specific biases. Leukapheresis yielded between about 0.9 and 8.9 billion PBMCs per donor.

The donors were healthy, HIV-negative adults who had no recently reported acute infections or vaccinations. Every donor was a Caucasian adult living in Nashville, Tennessee, USA. CD4+ T cells were enriched by magnetic negative selection; naive cells were then positively selected on CD45RA, and the negative fraction formed the memory subset. Blood was obtained by leukapheresis, after which PBMCs were separated by Ficoll-Histopaque density gradient centrifugation and cryopreserved in liquid nitrogen vapor phase. Analytical flow cytometry was used to check the purity and quantity of each magnetically sorted T cell population. Each sorted fraction had its genomic DNA isolated and then quantified by UV absorbance on a Nanodrop 2000c. The CDR3 covers 12 residues, taking in both the cysteine and the phenylalanine. CDR3 DNA is the only sequence kept; it has 36 bases, read in frame from the first base. At the junction V is shortened by 3 bases and J by 2 bases, with 4 bases in between. CDR1 and CDR2 are read off the germline V gene (reference sequence) as GTSNPN and SVGIG.

As to this clone: The antigen it recognizes is unknown. Qualities for individual bases were not recorded, and no much larger clone is one base off.

Beyond this particular receptor, the publication reports: The genetic and exposure-history diversity represented was limited by the small number of donors. Rarefaction of sorted-subset datasets indicated incomplete sequencing despite the large sequencing depth. Clonotypes shared by all four sorted-subset donors showed higher generation probabilities than non-shared clonotypes. Sampling was limited to blood, and TCR repertoires in tissue likely differ from TCR repertoires in blood. Pairwise subsampling indicated that sequencing depth was expected to affect the degree of clonotype sharing among donors. Naive subsets generally had larger estimated clonotype richness than memory subsets. When several donors were compared, the shared fraction of clonotypes was around 5% for naive CD4, about 4% for naive CD8, 2.3% for memory CD4, and 0.4% for memory CD8.

Using the deep immunoSEQ assay, TCR CDR3 regions were amplified from genomic DNA by multiplex PCR. Extracted genomic DNA from each cell subset was distributed evenly across all wells of several immunoSEQ 96-well plates, and each plate was treated as a replicate. For sorted subsets, each replicate PCR was loaded with roughly 0.2 ug genomic DNA, equivalent to about 30,000 T cell genomes. Purified libraries were measured with a Qubit 3.0 fluorometer, size-checked on a Bioanalyzer 2100, and measured again with the KAPA Library Quantification kit. Every immunoSEQ 96-well plate was sequenced on a separate single-read 150-cycle Illumina NextSeq 550 flow cell. The authors' pipeline ran thus. The immunoSEQ output contained only junctional sequences without quality scores, so filtering could not match that applied to full-length reads. To assign V/J genes and CDR3, sequences were annotated using PyIR, a Python wrapper for IgBLAST v1.9, with IMGT germline references. Reads were removed for weak V/J assignments (E-value above 1e-6), missing CDR3, stop codons, out-of-frame junctions, or ambiguous translated residues. V3J clonotypes were defined as sequences sharing the same inferred V gene, J gene, and CDR3 amino acid sequence. Percentage overlap between repertoires was calculated by dividing the number of shared unique clonotypes by the size of the smaller repertoire. Three approaches were used to assess repertoire richness: RTK rarefaction, the Chao1 estimator, and Recon v2.1 estimates of unobserved clonotypes. OLGA was used to compute generation probabilities for all TCRbeta clonotypes that the gDNA method yielded from a handful of donors. Imported from immuneACCESS, the table was reduced by TCRdb to in-frame sequences with V and J called. These copies leave out some clones; in studies compared against another copy, an unresolved V gene accounts for under half, and the cause of the remainder is not known. V, J and clone size are taken as reported in that table, and D and trimming were inferred from the DNA itself. In this sample the table shows about 1.4 million clones, roughly 96% of which occur a single time. Roughly 1.2% of the sample is in the top ten clones.

The sequence was collected from a man aged 25 to 45 in good health. The sample comprised naive CD4+ T cells sorted from blood. Explained via the paper, the cell subset or site label denotes: CD45RA+ positively selected. The chain couples TRBV30 to TRBJ1-4; no D gene is confidently identified. The nucleotides read TGTGCCTGGAGGGGGACTAATGAAAAACTGTTTTTT. Its coded protein is CAWRGTNEKLFF.